The 30 T cell receptor beta chains given below trace back to one sample, sequenced in a study of T cells after yellow fever vaccination. Each CDR3 protein is one row after TCRdb ran MiXCR on the 5' RACE reads. The sample has under 550,000 distinct CDR3 sequences; around a fifth are singletons. The sample here was PBMCs, taken approximately 22 days after the first yellow fever vaccination. These receptors were obtained from a man aged 18 to 29 who received the YFV17D yellow fever vaccine.

A few counts support this clonotype. This sequence joins TRBV28 and TRBJ1-4; no reliable D call. Germline V gene lookup returns CDR1 MDHEN and CDR2 SYDVKM. The V end was cut by 3 bases, the J end by 7 bases, with 9 bases between. This CDR3 region has 13 residues. The DNA of the CDR3 is TGTGCCAGCAGTTTTCTATCGGCTGAAAAACTGTTTTTT. Translation gives CASSFLSAEKLFF.

The chain joins TRBV20-1 to TRBJ2-3; D remains ambiguous. With 2 bases removed from V and 3 bases from J, the gap between germline ends came to 6 bases. CDR1 and CDR2 (germline): DFQATT, SNEGSKA (reference sequence). This CDR3 has 12 amino acids. CDR3 sequence: CSARKPTDTQYF. The CDR3 region has the DNA TGCAGTGCTAGAAAACCGACAGATACGCAGTATTTT.

Ten or more counts support this clonotype. The rearrangement uses TRBV12-3 or TRBV12-4 and TRBJ2-1; 10 bases fit TRBD2. The V gene end was trimmed by 6 bases and the J gene end by 10 bases; junction bases not matched to a gene: 9. The CDR3 has 14 residues. The CDR3 DNA follows: TGTGCCAGCAGCACGGGACTAGCGTTGGGAGAGCAGTTCTTC. As protein: CASSTGLALGEQFF.

The V call is TRBV7-8, the J call TRBJ1-6; 9 bases agree with TRBD1. The CDR3 runs to 16 residues. Trimming cost V 2 bases and J 5 bases; bases outside gene matches: 4. CDR1 and CDR2 (germline): SGHVS, FQNEAQ. The CDR3 DNA follows: TGTGCCAGCAGCTTACTGGGACAGGGTAATAATTCACCCCTCCACTTT. Translation gives CASSLLGQGNNSPLHF.

The rearrangement uses TRBV6-5 and TRBJ2-1, with D possibly TRBD2 on 5 matching bases. This CDR3 comprises 15 residues. V was shortened by 1 base and J by 10 bases, with 17 bases between the two germline ends. Germline CDR1 MNHEY, CDR2 SVGAGI. The DNA for the CDR3 is TGTGCCAGCAGTTACTTTCGGGCTTTCGGCGGGGAGCAGTTCTTC. It encodes CASSYFRAFGGEQFF.

This clonotype was seen a few times. The chain carries TRBV14 and TRBJ2-1; possible D gene TRBD2, 7 bases. V lost 0 bases and J 7 bases, leaving 16 bases between the germline ends. CDR1 is SGHDN and CDR2 is FVKESK in the germline V gene. This CDR3 comprises 16 residues. In nucleotides, the CDR3 is TGTGCCAGCAGCCAAGATATGTGGGGGGGCCCGAATGAGCAGTTCTTC. Residues: CASSQDMWGGPNEQFF.

This clonotype was counted once. The genes are TRBV7-6 and TRBJ2-2, with 10 bases matching TRBD2. The CDR3 totals 17 residues. CDR1 and CDR2 (germline): SGHVS, FNYEAQ. The V segment lost 4 bases and the J segment 0 bases; nucleotides outside the gene matches: 5. The chain's CDR3 is CASSSLAGRSNTGELFF. As DNA, the CDR3 is TGTGCCAGCAGCTCACTAGCGGGGCGCTCGAACACCGGGGAGCTGTTTTTT.

A note on this clonotype: Its ends do not fully match the called genes, so a read error is possible. V and J are TRBV6-2 or TRBV6-3 and TRBJ2-4; a weak D match, TRBD1 (5 bases). Looked up from germline, CDR1 is MNHEY and CDR2 is SVGEGT. The CDR3 consists of 15 residues. In DNA form, the CDR3 reads TGTGCCAGCAGCCGAGACCAAACAGTACCACAGGTCCCCCACTTC. This translates into CASSRDQTVPQVPHF.

This CDR3 reads CASSHTGDTEAFF. Here the CDR3 DNA reads TGTGCCAGCAGCCACACAGGGGACACTGAAGCTTTCTTT. The chain uses TRBV4-2 and TRBJ1-1, with TRBD1 matching over 7 bases. Germline V gene lookup returns CDR1 LGHNA and CDR2 YNFKEQ. CDR3 size: 13 residues. The V gene end was trimmed by 3 bases and the J gene end by 3 bases; junction bases not matched to a gene: 1.

J is TRBJ1-5 and V is TRBV30; D uncertain. Looked up from germline, CDR1 is GTSNPN and CDR2 is SVGIG (reference sequence). V gave up 2 bases and J gave up 3 bases, with 8 bases separating them. The CDR3 sequence is 13 residues long. CDR3 protein: CAWSRSINQPQHF. The CDR3 DNA follows: TGTGCCTGGAGTCGAAGTATCAATCAGCCCCAGCATTTT.

This clonotype turned up a few times. The chain uses TRBV9 and TRBJ1-4; D is perhaps TRBD1 (5 bases). The CDR3 totals 14 residues. Germline V CDR1 and CDR2: SGDLS, YYNGEE. V lost 0 bases and J 7 bases, leaving 10 bases between the germline ends. The DNA of the CDR3 is TGTGCCAGCAGCGTAGCCAGGGAAACTGAAAAACTGTTTTTT. Its translation: CASSVARETEKLFF.

This clonotype occurred a few times. This rearrangement joins TRBV20-1 to TRBJ2-7; 9 bases match TRBD1. Germline V gene sequence: CDR1 DFQATT, CDR2 SNEGSKA (reference sequence). The CDR3 extends over 15 amino acids. V lost 1 base and J lost 5; bases outside the gene matches: 9. CDR3 sequence reads: CSARVPGTGFHEQYV. In DNA form, the CDR3 reads TGCAGTGCTAGAGTACCCGGGACAGGGTTCCACGAGCAGTACGTC.

This clonotype was seen a handful of times. The chain joins TRBV4-3 to TRBJ2-1; D is uncertain. The germline V gene encodes CDR1 LGHNA and CDR2 YSLEER. Trimming stripped 2 bases from V and 0 bases from J, with 14 bases between. CDR3 length: 17 amino acids. The CDR3 here is CASSQRTVSSSYNEQFF. In DNA form, the CDR3 reads TGCGCCAGCAGCCAACGGACCGTGTCGAGCTCCTACAATGAGCAGTTCTTC.

The V call is TRBV7-8, the J call TRBJ1-1, with D uncertain. CDR3 size: 16 residues. Germline V gene data show CDR1 as SGHVS and CDR2 as FQNEAQ. Trimming took 7 bases from V and 0 from J, leaving 18 bases between them. This CDR3 is CASKSIVADMNTEAFF. CDR3 DNA sequence: TGTGCCAGCAAGTCAATAGTGGCGGATATGAACACTGAAGCTTTCTTT.

This clonotype came up a few times. The chain has TRBV30 and TRBJ1-4, with a possible D match to TRBD1 (6 bases). The CDR3 runs 14 residues. V lost 0 bases and J 6 bases, leaving 11 bases between the germline ends. Germline CDR1 and CDR2: GTSNPN and SVGIG (reference sequence). This CDR3 reads CAWSVTGFDEKLFF. CDR3 bases: TGTGCCTGGAGTGTAACAGGGTTCGATGAAAAACTGTTTTTT.

This clonotype was recorded many times. This rearrangement joins TRBV7-9 to TRBJ2-1; 16 bases are a match to TRBD2. The length of the CDR3 is 17 residues. From germline, CDR1 is SEHNR and CDR2 FQNEAQ (reference sequence). V shed 5 bases and J 4 bases; nucleotides not matched to a gene: 5. CDR3 nucleotides: TGTGCCAGCAGCCTCGGGACTAGCGGGGGGGCTTACAATGAGCAGTTCTTC. Its translation: CASSLGTSGGAYNEQFF.

This clonotype has only a few counts. The chain combines TRBV11-2 with TRBJ2-3; TRBD2 matches 11 bases. The germline CDR1 and CDR2 sequences are SGHAT and FQNNGV. Unmatched junction bases numbered 8, after V lost 7 bases and J lost 2 bases. The CDR3 extends over 16 amino acids. The CDR3 is CASNLASGGSTDTQYF. The CDR3 DNA follows: TGTGCCAGCAACTTGGCTAGCGGGGGGTCCACAGATACGCAGTATTTT.

V usage is TRBV4-1 and J usage is TRBJ2-3, with TRBD1 identical over 12 bases. The CDR3 is made up of 16 amino acids. With 4 bases clipped from V and 4 bases from J, the junction kept 6 bases outside the gene matches. Germline V gene lookup returns CDR1 MGHRA and CDR2 YSYEKL. For the CDR3, the DNA is TGCGCCAGCAGCCTTCTGGGACAGGGGGCAGCAGATACGCAGTATTTT. This sequence encodes CASSLLGQGAADTQYF.

This sequence joins TRBV14 and TRBJ2-4, with D perhaps given as TRBD1 or TRBD2 (5 bases each). Trimming removed 1 base at V and 8 bases at J, with 12 bases between. The CDR3 runs to 14 residues. The V gene's germline CDR1 is SGHDN and CDR2 FVKESK. CDR3 sequence (DNA): TGTGCCAGCAGCCAAGCTGGGGGAGTGTACATTCAGTACTTC. This encodes CASSQAGGVYIQYF.

J is TRBJ2-2 and V is TRBV6-5; 10 bases align to TRBD1. This CDR3 region has 14 residues. CDR1 MNHEY and CDR2 SVGAGI come from the germline V gene. Trimming cost V 2 bases and J 6 bases; bases outside gene matches: 0. The CDR3 sequence: CASSYGQGAGELFF. CDR3 coding DNA: TGTGCCAGCAGTTACGGACAGGGGGCCGGGGAGCTGTTTTTT.

CDR3 residues: CASSSGTGGQETQYF. DNA of the CDR3: TGTGCCAGCAGTTCCGGGACAGGGGGACAAGAGACCCAGTACTTC. The chain joins TRBV6-5 to TRBJ2-5, with 11 positions matching TRBD1. Germline values: CDR1 MNHEY, CDR2 SVGAGI. The CDR3 is 15 residues long. The ends lost 4 bases at V and 2 bases at J; junction bases unmatched: 3.

A few counts support this clonotype. The CDR3 protein is CASSLAPGPSEKLFF. In DNA form, the CDR3 reads TGTGCCAGCAGCTTAGCGCCGGGACCTAGCGAAAAACTGTTTTTT. The V and J genes are TRBV7-9 and TRBJ1-4; D is possibly TRBD1 (5 bases). V dropped 0 bases and J dropped 8 bases, with 13 bases sitting between them. Germline CDR1 reads SEHNR; CDR2 reads FQNEAQ (reference sequence). The CDR3 sequence is 15 residues long.

The CDR3 region has the DNA TGCGCCAGCAAACCGGCGAGGGGGGCTTACGAGCAGTACTTC. Its protein is CASKPARGAYEQYF. The rearrangement uses TRBV4-3 and TRBJ2-7; D possibly matches TRBD1 or TRBD2 (6 bases each). Germline V gene sequence: CDR1 LGHNA, CDR2 YSLEER. This CDR3 has 14 amino acids. The germline V and J ends were trimmed by 7 bases and 4 bases, with 17 bases remaining between them.

V is TRBV20-1 and J is TRBJ1-1; 7 nucleotides match TRBD1. The V gene's germline CDR1 is DFQATT and CDR2 SNEGSKA (reference sequence). The CDR3 has 14 amino acids. V was clipped by 0 bases and J by 7 bases; unmatched bases: 8. CDR3 sequence reads: CSARDRRGRIEAFF. Written as DNA, the CDR3 is TGCAGTGCTAGAGATAGGAGGGGGCGCATTGAAGCTTTCTTT.

On this clonotype itself: The junction differs from germline at one of its ends, possibly a read error. The gene calls are TRBV28 and TRBJ1-3; 8 nucleotides align to TRBD1. From germline, CDR1 is MDHEN and CDR2 SYDVKM. CDR3 size: 14 residues. DNA of the CDR3: TGTGTCAGCAGTTCCCAGGGGGCCGGAAACACCATATATTTT. Its protein is CVSSSQGAGNTIYF.

This clonotype has at least ten counts. The chain recombines TRBV19 with TRBJ2-1; 8 bases fit TRBD2. This CDR3 contains 15 residues. Germline V gene data show CDR1 as LNHDA and CDR2 as SQIVND (reference sequence). V lost 2 bases and J lost 5; bases outside the gene matches: 5. The CDR3 loop is CASSIPGLGHNEQFF. In DNA, the CDR3 is TGTGCCAGTAGTATACCGGGACTAGGCCACAATGAGCAGTTCTTC.

This clonotype has a count of ten or more. This chain links TRBV3-1 with TRBJ1-4; D is uncertain. Germline CDR1 reads LGHDT; CDR2 reads YNNKEL (reference sequence). The length of the CDR3 is 15 residues. Trimming shortened V by 0 bases and J by 7 bases, and 12 bases separated the two germline ends. The DNA for the CDR3 is TGTGCCAGCAGCCAAGATTCGCAGGATACTGAAAAACTGTTTTTT. It is translated as CASSQDSQDTEKLFF.

This clonotype was seen only a few times. The chain combines TRBV20-1 with TRBJ2-7; D tentatively reads TRBD1 or TRBD2 (5 bases each). V dropped 0 bases and J dropped 2 bases, with 14 bases sitting between them. The CDR3 consists of 15 residues. Germline CDR1 reads DFQATT; CDR2 reads SNEGSKA (reference sequence). The CDR3 sequence: CSAREEEGPPYEQYF. In DNA form, the CDR3 reads TGCAGTGCTAGAGAGGAAGAGGGACCCCCCTACGAGCAGTACTTC.

The V gene is TRBV18, the J gene TRBJ1-2; a weak D match, TRBD1 (5 bases). CDR3 size: 12 residues. The germline V and J ends were trimmed by 5 bases and 8 bases, with 12 bases remaining between them. The germline V gene encodes CDR1 KGHSH and CDR2 LQKENI. The CDR3 protein is CASSFRDVGYTF. CDR3 coding DNA: TGTGCCAGCTCATTCCGGGACGTCGGCTACACCTTC.

This clonotype was counted only a few times. The CDR3 nucleotides are TGTGCCAGCAGCTTAGCGCCGGGGGGGACCCACTACGAGCAGTACTTC. This sequence encodes CASSLAPGGTHYEQYF. The chain recombines TRBV7-6 with TRBJ2-7; 8 nucleotides match TRBD2. The CDR3 spans 16 residues. J lost 3 bases, V lost 0 bases, and 7 bases had no gene match. Germline values: CDR1 SGHVS, CDR2 FNYEAQ.